This TCR beta chain emerged from a study of cytotoxic CD8 clonotypes in ibrutinib-treated CLL listed by TCRdb under 2021. The study in broad terms: The cohort had ten to twelve relapsed/refractory and approximately 14 treatment-naive patients; approximately 18 were IGHV unmutated. Every remission and progressive disease sample was obtained while ibrutinib was still being received by the patients. Response samples were taken after a median of approximately a year on treatment, ranging from roughly 6 to 36 months. Of the roughly 81 people in the trial, approximately 28 had longitudinal samples available. Cryopreserved peripheral blood mononuclear cells were collected at three points: before therapy, at response, and at either sustained remission or disease progression. Partial responses were observed in 24 patients and complete responses in 2; after a median follow-up of around 64 months, remission was maintained in roughly 15 patients and progression was observed in approximately 12. An average of roughly 250,000 productive templates and about 100,000 productive rearrangements was obtained per sample.

A MiSeq instrument was used for deep resolution sequencing, which targeted depths ranging from 1 in 1 million up to 1 in 200,000 T cells, with coverage averaging 10x for each clonotype. The immunoSEQ hsTCRB Kit was used to generate the TCR beta libraries. The authors' pipeline ran thus. The data were analyzed with ImmunoSEQ Analyzer and ImmunoSEQ Data Assistant, and V, D and J gene assignments followed IMGT definitions. Clonality, which ranges from 0 to 1, was calculated as one minus the normalized Shannon entropy of productive rearrangement frequencies. Only overrepresented clonotypes making up at least 0.05% of the repertoire of each patient were included in the public clonotype analysis. About a dozen age-matched healthy donor repertoires from immuneACCESS were used as controls for clonality. TCRdb took this table from immuneACCESS and kept in-frame rearrangements with V and J called. Such tables lack part of the clones; where checked against another copy, unresolved V genes explain under half of the gap, and the rest is unexplained. V and J calls and clone size are given by that table; D and trimming were obtained from the DNA. Recorded for this sample are fewer than 150,000 clones; roughly 84% of them occurred a single time. The ten largest clones capture 2.5% to 3.5% of the sample.

Results and caveats for the whole study, not just this receptor: Sampling times were not matched between patients in sustained remission and patients whose disease was progressing, and lymph node repertoires were not examined. At ibrutinib response clonality went up, during sustained remission it held steady, and at progression it dropped back toward baseline. Public clonotypes were rare and either contracted or stayed stable during treatment, and the rise in clonality at ibrutinib response reflected the expansion of private clonotypes. Baseline clonality was found to be higher than that of age-matched healthy donors and was strongly correlated with circulating CD8+ T-cell counts.

The time point label corresponds to: roughly 23 months on ibrutinib. Roughly 2 micrograms of genomic DNA were extracted from cryopreserved PBMCs for TCR beta library preparation. Longitudinal blood samples from CLL patients on ibrutinib monotherapy were analyzed using high-throughput TCR beta sequencing. The patients took part in an open-label, single-center phase 2 trial of ibrutinib monotherapy. V is cut by 1 base and J by 3 bases, and the space between the germline ends is 7 bases. CDR1 SGHAT and CDR2 FQDESV are derived from the germline V gene (reference sequence). Including cysteine and phenylalanine, the CDR3 has 13 amino acids. Of the read, only the CDR3 DNA is kept; its 39 bases are in frame from base 1. In regard to this clone: The antigen it recognizes is unknown. Nothing much larger sits one base from this clone, and base qualities are not available.

The receptor's source is a human donor with chronic lymphocytic leukemia. This sample comprised PBMCs, obtained after 24 months of ibrutinib treatment. The chain links TRBV11-1 with TRBJ2-7, with a tentative D gene TRBD1 over 6 matching bases. For the CDR3, the sequence is CASSLVDSYEQYF. Read as DNA, the sequence is TGTGCCAGCAGCTTAGTGGACAGCTACGAGCAGTACTTC.